This T cell receptor (beta chain) was profiled in a study of cytomegalovirus exposure and HLA in healthy donors. As concerns this clone: Its antigen is undetermined.

General study results and limits: The authors later linked a missense DCLRE1C variant to TCR beta V- and J-gene trimming. The sole available immune exposure information was CMV serostatus. Rates of TCR association differed by HLA locus in a later analysis, with DRB1 highest and HLA-C lowest.

The PCR was carried out with 60 Vbeta primers and 13 Jbeta primers. The table came from immunoSEQ multiplex PCR; TCRdb's copy has only in-frame clones and leaves some out. The data contain 150,000 to 200,000 clones, around two thirds of them singletons. Per germline, CDR1 SGHRS and CDR2 YFSETQ. This CDR3 is 15 amino acids long. Between the trimmed V and J ends, which lost 4 bases and 2 bases, there was a span of 14 bases. The gene calls are TRBV5-1 and TRBJ2-3; D is possibly TRBD1 (6 bases). This receptor was obtained from a man aged 50 to 59 in good health and CMV-seronegative. Sample: PBMCs. This chain's CDR3 is CASSITGIYTDTQYF. In nucleotides, the CDR3 is TGCGCCAGCAGCATTACAGGGATCTACACAGATACGCAGTATTTT. The variable domain in full, with the rest retrieved from reference TRBV5-1 and TRBJ2-3, is KAGVTQTPRYLIKTRGQQVTLSCSPISGHRSVSWYQQTPGQGLQFLFEYFSETQRNKGNFPGRFSGRQFSNSRSEMNVSTLELGDSALYLCASSITGIYTDTQYFGPGTRLTVL.